The 2 T cell receptor beta chains below were found in one sample sequenced in a study of cutaneous CD30+ T cell lymphoproliferative disorder and hepatitis E. Clones were sequenced by immunoSEQ multiplex PCR, and TCRdb holds only the in-frame ones, with some missing. The sample has fewer than 8,000 clones; approximately 69% are singletons. Specimen: blood. These receptors originate from a human donor with a cutaneous T cell lymphoproliferative disorder associated with hepatitis E virus.

The V and J genes are TRBV7-2 and TRBJ2-5; a possible D gene is TRBD2 (6 bases). With 6 bases removed from V and 9 bases from J, the gap between germline ends came to 17 bases. Germline assignment: CDR1 SGHTA and CDR2 FQGNSA. This CDR3 region has 13 residues. The CDR3 reads CASSTDAGGAQYF. CDR3 DNA: TGTGCCAGCAGTACGGACGCCGGAGGGGCCCAGTACTTC.

This chain uses TRBV15 with TRBJ1-5, with a weak D call TRBD1 (6 bases). Trimming took off 3 bases at V and 9 bases at J, with 18 bases between the two ends. The CDR3 spans 15 residues. Germline CDR1 and CDR2: LNHNV and YYDKDF (reference sequence). CDR3 sequence: CATSREGQPGGPQHF. CDR3 bases: TGTGCCACCAGCAGGGAAGGACAGCCCGGTGGGCCCCAGCATTTT.